A selection of T cell receptor beta chains follows, all from one sample in a study of control samples from healthy donors and cancer patients. Assay: immunoSEQ multiplex PCR; the TCRdb copy retains only in-frame clones and omits some. The sample has 160,000 or so clones; around 94% are singletons. The source material was PBMCs. These receptors were collected from a man aged 60-69 years with colorectal cancer. The CDR3 runs from the conserved cysteine through the conserved F or W. D genes are given only for firm matches.

D: NA
V: TRBV28
length: 13
J: TRBJ2-5
CDR3: CASRMGGQETQYF
DNA: TGTGCCAGCCGTATGGGGGGCCAAGAGACCCAGTACTTC

D: TRBD1
V: TRBV19
length: 15
J: TRBJ1-5
CDR3: CASSIDGTGNQPQHF
DNA: TGTGCCAGTAGTATAGACGGGACAGGCAATCAGCCCCAGCATTTT

D: NA
V: TRBV7-8
length: 14
J: TRBJ2-4
CDR3: CASSPSEVKNIQYF
DNA: TGTGCCAGCAGTCCTTCGGAAGTCAAAAACATTCAGTACTTC

D: NA
V: TRBV7-2
length: 14
J: TRBJ1-1
CDR3: CASSWAGKGTEAFF
DNA: TGTGCCAGCAGCTGGGCAGGGAAGGGCACTGAAGCTTTCTTT

D: NA
V: TRBV15
length: 16
J: TRBJ1-1
CDR3: CATSRDPLGTGSEAFF
DNA: TGTGCCACCAGCAGAGATCCCCTCGGAACAGGGTCTGAAGCTTTCTTT

D: NA
V: TRBV5-4
length: 15
J: TRBJ1-1
CDR3: CASSLVGGADTEAFF
DNA: TGTGCCAGCAGCTTGGTCGGGGGGGCGGACACTGAAGCTTTCTTT

D: NA
V: TRBV7-9
length: 16
J: TRBJ1-3
CDR3: CASSSGPNPSGNTIYF
DNA: TGTGCCAGCAGCTCGGGTCCAAACCCCTCTGGAAACACCATATATTTT

D: TRBD2
V: TRBV27
length: 16
J: TRBJ2-1
CDR3: CASSFSAGGPVNEQFF
DNA: TGTGCCAGCAGTTTTAGTGCGGGGGGGCCTGTTAATGAGCAGTTCTTC

D: NA
V: TRBV5-4
length: 16
J: TRBJ1-4
CDR3: CASSLDLDPTNEKLFF
DNA: TGTGCCAGCAGCTTGGATCTCGACCCAACTAATGAAAAACTGTTTTTT

D: TRBD1
V: TRBV13
length: 17
J: TRBJ1-3
CDR3: CASRPGTGSNSGNTIYF
DNA: TGTGCCAGCAGACCAGGGACAGGGTCAAACTCTGGAAACACCATATATTTT

D: NA
V: TRBV7-2
length: 13
J: TRBJ2-7
CDR3: CASGRKVSYEQYF
DNA: TGTGCCAGCGGGAGGAAGGTATCCTACGAGCAGTACTTC